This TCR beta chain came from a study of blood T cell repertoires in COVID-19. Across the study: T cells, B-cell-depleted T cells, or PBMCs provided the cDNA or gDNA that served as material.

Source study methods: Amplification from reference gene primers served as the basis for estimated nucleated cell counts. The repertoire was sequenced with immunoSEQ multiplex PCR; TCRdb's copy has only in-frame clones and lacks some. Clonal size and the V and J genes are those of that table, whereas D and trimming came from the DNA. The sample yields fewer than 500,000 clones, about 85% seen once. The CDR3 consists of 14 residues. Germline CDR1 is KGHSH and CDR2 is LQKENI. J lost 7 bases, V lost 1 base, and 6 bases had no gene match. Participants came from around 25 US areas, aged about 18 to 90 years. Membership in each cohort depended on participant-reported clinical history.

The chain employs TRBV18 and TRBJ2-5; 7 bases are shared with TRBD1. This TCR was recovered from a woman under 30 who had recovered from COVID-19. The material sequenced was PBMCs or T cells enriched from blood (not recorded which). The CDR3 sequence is CASSPLTGAATQYF. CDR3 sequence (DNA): TGTGCCAGCTCACCACTCACAGGGGCAGCGACCCAGTACTTC.